Given below is one T cell receptor (beta chain) in context. What it binds is not known. Other nucleotide sequences from this sample produce the same CDR3. The V and J ends lost 5 bases and 5 bases respectively, with 6 bases between them. Germline V lookup: CDR1 SGHAT, CDR2 FQNNGV. CDR3 length: 11 amino acids. In each case, RNA was isolated and then reverse transcribed into cDNA as the sequencing template. The assay was immunoSEQ multiplex PCR, and TCRdb's table has in-frame clones only and misses some. The sample lists some 130,000 clones, about 50% seen once, with just over 0.45% in the top ten. These data come from a study of CD8+ T cells in alopecia areata. Treatment reported: oral pan-JAK inhibitor, 5-10 mg twice daily. Findings and limits, study-wide: There was only one nonresponder, so it was unclear how baseline CD8+ expansion relates to response. Especially in alopecia totalis/universalis, lesional scalp showed greater clonality than normal scalp did. Expanded CD8+ clones among the top 100, as well as scalp clonality, were significantly decreased by tofacitinib.

Specimen: CD4+ T cells sorted from blood, collected at week 4, from a patient treated with tofacitinib. V and J are TRBV11-2 and TRBJ2-5, with no clear D. This TCR was sampled from a human donor with alopecia areata. The CDR3 reads CASSLGETQYF. CDR3 bases: TGTGCCAGCAGCCTCGGGGAGACCCAGTACTTC.